The 14 T cell receptor beta chains in this list originate from one sample, sequenced in a study of blood T cell repertoires in COVID-19 (TCRdb year 2020). The library was built by means of the immunoSEQ multiplex PCR assay. The source is immuneACCESS, and TCRdb retained only in-frame sequences with V and J called. Part of the clones is not carried over; for the studies checked, unresolved V genes explain less than half of this, and the remainder is unexplained. This sample is represented by about 300,000 clones; 89% of them were singletons. Around 6.6% of the sample is taken by the ten largest. Sequenced input: peripheral blood. The receptors shown here come from a young man who had recovered from COVID-19.

The chain couples TRBV7-9 to TRBJ2-2; perhaps TRBD2 as D (6 bases). Trimming pared 4 bases from V and 7 bases from J, leaving 16 bases between. The CDR3 is made up of 15 amino acids. CDR1 is SEHNR and CDR2 is FQNEAQ in the germline V gene (reference sequence). DNA for the CDR3: TGTGCCAGCAGCTGGATCCAGGGAGGAGGCGGGGAGCTGTTTTTT. It yields the protein CASSWIQGGGGELFF.

This chain uses TRBV27 with TRBJ1-1; the D is unclear. Trimming removed 2 bases at V and 0 bases at J, with 7 bases between. There are 14 residues in the CDR3. From germline, CDR1 is MNHEY and CDR2 SMNVEV (reference sequence). CDR3 residues: CASSLLSMNTEAFF. The DNA of the CDR3 is TGTGCCAGCAGTTTACTATCCATGAACACTGAAGCTTTCTTT.

The rearrangement joins TRBV6-5 to TRBJ2-4, with 7 bases fitting TRBD1. Germline trimming cut 5 bases from V and 8 bases from J; bases unmatched to any gene: 9. Per the germline V gene, CDR1 is MNHEY and CDR2 is SVGAGI. The CDR3 has 14 residues. CDR3: CASSRGQGVYIQYF. CDR3 DNA sequence: TGTGCCAGCAGTAGGGGGCAGGGGGTATACATTCAGTACTTC.

The rearrangement links TRBV5-1 to TRBJ2-2; the D gene is possibly TRBD1 (6 bases). The CDR3 has 15 amino acids. Germline CDR1 is SGHRS and CDR2 is YFSETQ. Trimming stripped 0 bases from V and 5 bases from J, with 11 bases between. The CDR3 sequence is CASSLVGTQTGELFF. The CDR3, as DNA: TGCGCCAGCAGCTTGGTCGGGACACAGACCGGGGAGCTGTTTTTT.

The V call is TRBV19, the J call TRBJ2-1; the match to TRBD2 covers 12 bases. Trimming removed 0 bases from V and 4 bases from J; junction bases left unmatched: 1. CDR3 size: 16 residues. Germline assignment: CDR1 LNHDA and CDR2 SQIVND (reference sequence). In DNA form, the CDR3 reads TGTGCCAGTAGTATAGATCTAGCGGGGGGGTACAATGAGCAGTTCTTC. Translation gives CASSIDLAGGYNEQFF.

The chain employs TRBV19 and TRBJ1-1, with 9 bases that match TRBD1. Germline CDR1 is LNHDA and CDR2 is SQIVND (reference sequence). V gave up 7 bases and J gave up 5 bases; unmatched junction bases: 14. CDR3 length equals 16 residues. The CDR3 sequence is CASKGWGQGFWTEAFF. The DNA for the CDR3 is TGTGCCAGTAAGGGATGGGGACAGGGTTTTTGGACTGAAGCTTTCTTT.

This chain uses TRBV18 with TRBJ2-1; D not resolved. Trimming pared 0 bases from V and 4 bases from J, leaving 7 bases between. CDR3 length: 14 residues. Germline V lookup: CDR1 KGHSH, CDR2 LQKENI. This chain's CDR3 is CASSPPKAYNEQFF. The CDR3 coding sequence is TGTGCCAGCTCACCACCGAAAGCTTACAATGAGCAGTTCTTC.

The V gene is TRBV21-1, the J gene TRBJ1-1; the D segment call TRBD1 is taken from the table without a DNA check. TRBV21-1 is designated a pseudogene. The CDR3 length is 13 residues. CDR3 sequence: CASSFRGYLQAFF. Written as DNA, the CDR3 is TGTGCCAGCAGCTTCAGGGGTTACTTACAAGCTTTCTTT.

The chain joins TRBV10-3 to TRBJ1-1; possible D gene TRBD1, 6 bases. Germline V CDR1 and CDR2: ENHRY, SYGVKD. V was trimmed by 0 bases and J by 5 bases, leaving 16 bases between them. CDR3 length: 16 amino acids. CDR3 sequence reads: CAISESTGGKSTEAFF. The CDR3 DNA reads TGTGCCATCAGTGAGTCGACGGGGGGCAAGTCTACTGAAGCTTTCTTT.

The rearrangement uses TRBV4-1 and TRBJ2-2; maybe TRBD1 (6 bases). Per the germline V gene, CDR1 is MGHRA and CDR2 is YSYEKL. The CDR3 extends over 17 amino acids. Trimming shortened V by 1 base and J by 1 base, and 13 bases separated the two germline ends. CDR3 bases: TGCGCCAGCAGCCAAGTGGGTGCCAGGGGGAACACCGGGGAGCTGTTTTTT. This translates into CASSQVGARGNTGELFF.

This clone was counted a few times. The sample holds other DNA sequences that translate to the same CDR3. The chain employs TRBV7-9 and TRBJ2-7; 7 bases match TRBD1. Germline V gene data show CDR1 as SEHNR and CDR2 as FQNEAQ (reference sequence). This CDR3 is built from 13 residues. The junction had 4 bases not matched to a gene; V was cut back by 5 bases and J by 3 bases. CDR3 sequence (DNA): TGTGCCAGCAGCCGTCGGGACAGCTACGAGCAGTACTTC. Its protein product is CASSRRDSYEQYF.

The V gene is TRBV4-3, the J gene TRBJ1-4; possible D gene TRBD1, 6 bases. The CDR3 contains 14 residues. Germline CDR1 is LGHNA and CDR2 is YSLEER. V lost 0 bases, J lost 11 bases, and 13 bases lay in between. The DNA of the CDR3 is TGCGCCAGCAGCCAAGAGGAACAGGGAGTCAAACTGTTTTTT. Translating gives CASSQEEQGVKLFF.

In this sample, this clone turned up a few times. This chain links TRBV19 with TRBJ1-3; 7 positions agree with TRBD1. This CDR3 spans 14 amino acids. The V gene's germline CDR1 is LNHDA and CDR2 SQIVND (reference sequence). With V trimmed by 7 bases and J by 4 bases, 7 bases remained unmatched. CDR3 sequence: CASNDRVFGNTIYF. CDR3 DNA: TGTGCCAGTAATGACAGGGTCTTCGGAAACACCATATATTTT.

The rearrangement joins TRBV6-1 to TRBJ1-2; 7 bases map to TRBD1. The CDR3 contains 13 residues. The germline gives CDR1 MNHNS, CDR2 SASEGT. V lost 5 bases to trimming and J lost 7 bases; unmatched junction nucleotides: 7. Here the CDR3 DNA reads TGTGCCAGCAGTCCCACAGGGGAGCGTGGCTACACCTTC. This encodes CASSPTGERGYTF.